The 5 T cell receptor beta chains in this list originate from one sample, sequenced in a study of T cells in Graves' hyperthyroidism and ophthalmopathy. The investigators amplified TCR beta CDR3 regions from RNA transcripts. Primed by the HTBI set, a first-round RT-PCR was run on the TCR CDR3. TCRdb fed the multiplex PCR reads into MiXCR, producing one record per CDR3 protein. The table lists roughly 380,000 distinct CDR3 sequences, roughly an eighth of them singletons, with 5.3% in the top ten. The sequencing sample was made of blood. The receptors were gathered from a woman in her late teens or twenties with Graves' hyperthyroidism.

The chain is built from TRBV6-2 or TRBV6-3 and TRBJ1-1; no definite D call. The CDR3 is 16 amino acids. Trimming stripped 4 bases from V and 0 bases from J, with 15 bases between. The germline V gene encodes CDR1 MNHEY and CDR2 SVGEGT. The CDR3 DNA follows: TGTGCCAGCAGTTCAATCAGGAACTCCATGAACACTGAAGCTTTCTTT. This codes for CASSSIRNSMNTEAFF.

The gene calls are TRBV6-9 and TRBJ2-5, with D possibly TRBD2 on 6 matching bases. Germline V CDR1 and CDR2: MNHGY, SVAAGI. Trimming took off 3 bases at V and 5 bases at J, with 16 bases between the two ends. The CDR3 length is 15 residues. CDR3 sequence: CASSYGGGVGETQYF. The CDR3 nucleotides are TGTGCCAGCAGTTACGGGGGTGGGGTTGGGGAGACCCAGTACTTC.

V and J are TRBV19 and TRBJ2-1; a possible D gene is TRBD2 (5 bases). CDR1 and CDR2 (germline): LNHDA, SQIVND (reference sequence). Trimming shortened V by 1 base and J by 8 bases, and 12 bases separated the two germline ends. The CDR3 has 14 amino acids. The CDR3 bases are TGTGCCAGTAGTATAGGCCGGGAATACCATGAGCAGTTCTTC. Its translation is CASSIGREYHEQFF.

There are many counts of this clonotype. This chain joins TRBV27 and TRBJ2-1; tentatively, D is TRBD1 (5 bases). Germline-derived CDR1 and CDR2 are MNHEY and SMNVEV (reference sequence). The CDR3 loop spans 14 amino acids. The V and J ends lost 10 bases and 8 bases respectively, with 21 bases between them. CDR3 region: CATKLRVANDEQFF. Written as DNA, the CDR3 is TGTGCCACCAAGCTCAGGGTTGCGAATGATGAGCAGTTCTTC.

The V gene is TRBV6-1, the J gene TRBJ2-3; no definite D call. This CDR3 has 17 residues. Between the trimmed V and J ends, which lost 0 bases and 0 bases, there was a span of 13 bases. CDR1 MNHNS and CDR2 SASEGT come from the germline V gene. The DNA of the CDR3 is TGTGCCAGCAGTGAAGCCGCTCCGGGCCCTAGCACAGATACGCAGTATTTT. Residues: CASSEAAPGPSTDTQYF.